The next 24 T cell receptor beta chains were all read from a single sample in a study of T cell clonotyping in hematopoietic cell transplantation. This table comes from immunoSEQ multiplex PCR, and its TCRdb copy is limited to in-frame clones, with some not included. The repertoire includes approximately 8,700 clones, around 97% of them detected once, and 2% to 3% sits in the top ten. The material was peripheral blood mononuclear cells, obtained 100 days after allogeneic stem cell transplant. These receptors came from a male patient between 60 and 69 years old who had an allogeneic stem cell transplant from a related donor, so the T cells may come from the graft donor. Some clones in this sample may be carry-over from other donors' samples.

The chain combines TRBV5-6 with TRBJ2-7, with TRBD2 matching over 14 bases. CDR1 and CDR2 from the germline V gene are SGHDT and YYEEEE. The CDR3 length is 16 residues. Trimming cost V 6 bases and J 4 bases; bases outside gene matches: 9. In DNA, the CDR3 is TGTGCCAGCACTCCTAGGACTAGCGGGGGGTGGTACGAGCAGTACTTC. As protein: CASTPRTSGGWYEQYF. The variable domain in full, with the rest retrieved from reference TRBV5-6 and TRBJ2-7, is DAGVTQSPTHLIKTRGQQVTLRCSPKSGHDTVSWYQQALGQGPQFIFQYYEEEERQRGNFPDRFSGHQFPNYSSELNVNALLLGDSALYLCASTPRTSGGWYEQYFGPGTRLTVT.

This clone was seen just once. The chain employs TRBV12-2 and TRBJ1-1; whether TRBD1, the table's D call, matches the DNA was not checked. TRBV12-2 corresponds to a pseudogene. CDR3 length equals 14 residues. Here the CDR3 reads CASRPGTGVFEAFF. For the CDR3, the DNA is TGTGCAAGTCGCCCCGGGACAGGGGTTTTTGAAGCTTTCTTT.

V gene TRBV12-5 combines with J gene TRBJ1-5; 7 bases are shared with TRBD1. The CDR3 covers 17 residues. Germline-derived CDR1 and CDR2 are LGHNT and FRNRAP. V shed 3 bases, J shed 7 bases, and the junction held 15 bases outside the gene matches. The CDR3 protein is CASGFYPGGFKIQPQHF. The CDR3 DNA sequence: TGTGCTAGTGGTTTCTATCCAGGGGGTTTCAAGATCCAGCCCCAGCATTTT.

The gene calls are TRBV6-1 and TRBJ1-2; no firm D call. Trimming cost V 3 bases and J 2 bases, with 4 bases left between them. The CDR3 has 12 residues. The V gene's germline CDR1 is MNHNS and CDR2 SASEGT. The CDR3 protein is CASSDRNYGYTF. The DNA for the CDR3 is TGTGCCAGCAGTGACAGGAACTATGGCTACACCTTC.

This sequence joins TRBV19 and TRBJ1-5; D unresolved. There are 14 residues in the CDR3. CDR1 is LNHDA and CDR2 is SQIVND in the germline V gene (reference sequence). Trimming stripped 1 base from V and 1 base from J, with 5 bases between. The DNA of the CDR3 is TGTGCCAGTAGTATAGGGGGAAGCAATCAGCCCCAGCATTTT. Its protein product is CASSIGGSNQPQHF. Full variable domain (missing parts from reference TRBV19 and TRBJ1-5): DGGITQSPKYLFRKEGQNVTLSCEQNLNHDAMYWYRQDPGQGLRLIYYSQIVNDFQKGDIAEGYSVSREKKESFPLTVTSAQKNPTAFYLCASSIGGSNQPQHFGDGTRLSIL.

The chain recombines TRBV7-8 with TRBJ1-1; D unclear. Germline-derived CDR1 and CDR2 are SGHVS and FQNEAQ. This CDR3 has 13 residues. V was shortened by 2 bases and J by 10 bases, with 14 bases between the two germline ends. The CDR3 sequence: CASSLLSSLRAFF. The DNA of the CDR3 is TGTGCCAGCAGCTTATTATCTAGCCTCCGAGCTTTCTTT. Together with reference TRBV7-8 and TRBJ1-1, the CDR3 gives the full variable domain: GAGVSQSPRYKVAKRGQDVALRCDPISGHVSLFWYQQALGQGPEFLTYFQNEAQLDKSGLPSDRFFAERPEGSVSTLKIQRTQQEDSAVYLCASSLLSSLRAFFGQGTRLTVV.

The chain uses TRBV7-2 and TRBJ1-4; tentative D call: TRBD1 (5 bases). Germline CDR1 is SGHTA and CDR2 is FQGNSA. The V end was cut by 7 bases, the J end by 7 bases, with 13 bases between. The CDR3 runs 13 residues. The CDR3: CASKEGRVEKLFF. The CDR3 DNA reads TGTGCCAGCAAAGAGGGGAGGGTTGAAAAACTGTTTTTT.

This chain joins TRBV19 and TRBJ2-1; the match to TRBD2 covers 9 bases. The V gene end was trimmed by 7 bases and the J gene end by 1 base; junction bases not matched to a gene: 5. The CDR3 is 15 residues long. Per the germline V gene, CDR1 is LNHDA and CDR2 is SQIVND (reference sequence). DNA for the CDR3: TGTGCCAGTACGGTGACTAGCGGTTCCTACAATGAGCAGTTCTTC. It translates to CASTVTSGSYNEQFF.

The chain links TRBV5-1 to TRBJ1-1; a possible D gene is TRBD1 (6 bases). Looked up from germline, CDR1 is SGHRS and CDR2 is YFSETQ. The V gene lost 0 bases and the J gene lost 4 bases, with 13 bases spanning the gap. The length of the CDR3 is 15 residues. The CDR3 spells CASSLEGGQVTEAFF. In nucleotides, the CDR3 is TGCGCCAGCAGCTTGGAGGGGGGGCAGGTCACTGAAGCTTTCTTT.

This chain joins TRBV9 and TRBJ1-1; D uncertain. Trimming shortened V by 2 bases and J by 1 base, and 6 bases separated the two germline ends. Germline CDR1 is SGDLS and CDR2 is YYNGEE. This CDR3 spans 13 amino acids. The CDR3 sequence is CASSVDSNTEAFF. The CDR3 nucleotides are TGTGCCAGCAGCGTCGACTCGAACACTGAAGCTTTCTTT.

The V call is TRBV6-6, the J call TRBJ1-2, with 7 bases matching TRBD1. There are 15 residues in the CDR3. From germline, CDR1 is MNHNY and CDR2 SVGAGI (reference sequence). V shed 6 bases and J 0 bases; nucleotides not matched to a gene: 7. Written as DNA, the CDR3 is TGTGCCAGCAGACGGGACAGAGAGACTAACTATGGCTACACCTTC. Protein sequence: CASRRDRETNYGYTF.

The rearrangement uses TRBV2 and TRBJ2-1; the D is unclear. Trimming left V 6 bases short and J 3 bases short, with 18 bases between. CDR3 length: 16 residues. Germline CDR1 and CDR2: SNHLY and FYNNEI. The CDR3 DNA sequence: TGTGCCAGCAGGGACCTACCCTACGAGTACTACAATGAGCAGTTCTTC. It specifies CASRDLPYEYYNEQFF.

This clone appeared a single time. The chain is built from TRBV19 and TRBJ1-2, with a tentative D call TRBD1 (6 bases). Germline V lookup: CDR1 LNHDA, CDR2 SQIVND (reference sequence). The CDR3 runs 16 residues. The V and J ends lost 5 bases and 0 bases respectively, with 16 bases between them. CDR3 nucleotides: TGTGCCAGTAGTCTCGGACAGCTCCATTCTAACTATGGCTACACCTTC. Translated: CASSLGQLHSNYGYTF.

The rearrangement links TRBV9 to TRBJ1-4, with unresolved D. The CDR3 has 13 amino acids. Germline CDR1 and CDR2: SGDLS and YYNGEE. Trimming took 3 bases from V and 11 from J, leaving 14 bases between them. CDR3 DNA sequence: TGTGCCAGCAGCGGTCTCGATACGGGGAAACTGTTTTTT. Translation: CASSGLDTGKLFF.

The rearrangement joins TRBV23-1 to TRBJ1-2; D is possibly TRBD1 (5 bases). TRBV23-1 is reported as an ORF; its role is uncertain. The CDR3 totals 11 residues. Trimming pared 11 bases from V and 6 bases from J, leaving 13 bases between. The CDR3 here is CAGHWGDGYTF. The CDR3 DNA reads TGCGCCGGGCACTGGGGGGATGGCTACACCTTC.

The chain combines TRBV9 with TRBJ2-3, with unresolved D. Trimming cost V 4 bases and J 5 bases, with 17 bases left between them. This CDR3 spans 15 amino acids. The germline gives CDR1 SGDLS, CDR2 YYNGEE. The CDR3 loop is CASSPRVDVQDTQYF. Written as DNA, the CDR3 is TGTGCCAGCAGCCCCCGGGTCGACGTGCAAGATACGCAGTATTTT.

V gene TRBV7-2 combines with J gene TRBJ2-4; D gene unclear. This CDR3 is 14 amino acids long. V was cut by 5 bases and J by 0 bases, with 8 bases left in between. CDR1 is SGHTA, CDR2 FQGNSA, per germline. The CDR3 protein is CASSVTEAKNIQYF. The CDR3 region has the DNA TGTGCCAGCAGCGTCACAGAAGCCAAAAACATTCAGTACTTC.

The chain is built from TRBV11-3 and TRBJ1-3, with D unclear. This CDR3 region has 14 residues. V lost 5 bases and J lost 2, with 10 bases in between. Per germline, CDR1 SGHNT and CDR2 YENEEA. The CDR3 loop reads CASSLSSAGNTIYF. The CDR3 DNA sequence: TGTGCCAGCAGCCTAAGTTCGGCTGGAAACACCATATATTTT.

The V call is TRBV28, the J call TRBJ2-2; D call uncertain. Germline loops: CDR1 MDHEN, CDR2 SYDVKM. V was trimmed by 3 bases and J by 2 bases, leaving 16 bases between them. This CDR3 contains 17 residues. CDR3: CASSFAPRQFNTGELFF. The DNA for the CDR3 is TGTGCCAGCAGTTTTGCCCCGCGGCAGTTTAACACCGGGGAGCTGTTTTTT.

In DNA, the CDR3 is TGCGCCAGCAGGTCACAGGGAGGGAACACTGAAGCTTTCTTT. The encoded protein is CASRSQGGNTEAFF. The chain employs TRBV5-1 and TRBJ1-1, with D perhaps TRBD1 (6 bases). Trimming removed 5 bases at V and 1 base at J, with 12 bases between. Germline CDR1 and CDR2: SGHRS and YFSETQ. This CDR3 is built from 14 residues.

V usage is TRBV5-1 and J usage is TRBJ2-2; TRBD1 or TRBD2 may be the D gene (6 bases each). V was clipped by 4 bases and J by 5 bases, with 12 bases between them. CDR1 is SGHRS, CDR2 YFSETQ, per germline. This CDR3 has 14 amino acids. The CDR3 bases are TGCGCCAGCAGCATGGACAGCGGGACCGGGGAGCTGTTTTTT. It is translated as CASSMDSGTGELFF.

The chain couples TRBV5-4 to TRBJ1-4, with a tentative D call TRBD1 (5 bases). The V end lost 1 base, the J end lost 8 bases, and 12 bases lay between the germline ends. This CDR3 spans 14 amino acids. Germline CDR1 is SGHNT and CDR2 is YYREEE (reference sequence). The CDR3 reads CASSLPGRNEKLFF. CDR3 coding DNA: TGTGCCAGCAGCTTGCCAGGGAGGAACGAAAAACTGTTTTTT.

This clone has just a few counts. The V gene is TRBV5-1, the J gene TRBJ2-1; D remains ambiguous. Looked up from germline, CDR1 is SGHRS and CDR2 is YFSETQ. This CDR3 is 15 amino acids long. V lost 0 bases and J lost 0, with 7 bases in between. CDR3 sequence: CASSLGPLSYNEQFF. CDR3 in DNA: TGCGCCAGCAGCTTGGGTCCACTCTCCTACAATGAGCAGTTCTTC.

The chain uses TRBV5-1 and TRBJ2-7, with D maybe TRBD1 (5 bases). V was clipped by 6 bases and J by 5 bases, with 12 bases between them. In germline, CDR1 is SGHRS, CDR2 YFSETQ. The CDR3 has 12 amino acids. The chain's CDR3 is CASNWGNDEQYF. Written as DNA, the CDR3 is TGCGCCAGCAATTGGGGCAATGACGAGCAGTACTTC.